Below, 30 T cell receptor beta chains from the same sample are listed, as sequenced in a study of T-cell memory formation after mild COVID-19. One entry per CDR3 protein results from TCRdb running MiXCR on the 5' RACE reads. This table holds roughly 170,000 distinct CDR3 sequences, about 18% found once. Sequences were obtained from PBMCs or a T cell subset sorted from them (not recorded which). These receptors all come from a man younger than 35 who had mild COVID-19 (a few samples of this study predate the infection). Cell type and time point are not known.

This clonotype has just a few counts. The chain joins TRBV3-1 to TRBJ1-2; D might be TRBD1 (6 bases). Germline V gene sequence: CDR1 LGHDT, CDR2 YNNKEL (reference sequence). This CDR3 spans 14 amino acids. Trimming removed 0 bases at V and 7 bases at J, with 12 bases between. The CDR3 nucleotides read TGTGCCAGCAGCCAAGATACAGGGACCTTTGGCTACACCTTC. The encoded protein is CASSQDTGTFGYTF.

This clonotype was seen more than once but under ten times. The chain is built from TRBV28 and TRBJ1-1; tentative D call: TRBD1 (6 bases). This CDR3 has 14 residues. Germline V lookup: CDR1 MDHEN, CDR2 SYDVKM. V lost 7 bases and J 6 bases, leaving 18 bases between the germline ends. The CDR3 bases are TGTGCCAGCATCCTACAACCAGGGGTCGCTGAAGCTTTCTTT. Amino acid sequence: CASILQPGVAEAFF.

This clonotype has more than one count but fewer than ten. The rearrangement uses TRBV7-2 and TRBJ1-6, with 9 bases identical to TRBD1. Losses at the gene ends were 4 bases for V and 10 bases for J; bases not matched to a gene: 11. CDR1 SGHTA and CDR2 FQGNSA come from the germline V gene. CDR3 size: 16 residues. CDR3 coding DNA: TGTGCCAGCAGCTCACAACCGGGACAGGGAGTATCACCCCTCCACTTT. It codes for CASSSQPGQGVSPLHF.

Only a few counts were recorded for this clonotype. J is TRBJ2-2 and V is TRBV5-1; 8 nucleotides match TRBD1. J gave up 4 bases and V 0 bases, and 5 bases lay outside the gene matches. CDR1 and CDR2 from the germline V gene are SGHRS and YFSETQ. The CDR3 totals 16 residues. The DNA of the CDR3 is TGCGCCAGCAGCTTGGCTGGACAGGGCGGCACCGGGGAGCTGTTTTTT. Its translation: CASSLAGQGGTGELFF.

This clonotype has only a few counts. The chain couples TRBV4-3 to TRBJ2-1; D may match TRBD1 or TRBD2 (6 bases each). V dropped 4 bases and J dropped 8 bases, with 12 bases sitting between them. Germline V gene sequence: CDR1 LGHNA, CDR2 YSLEER. The CDR3 length is 13 residues. The CDR3, as DNA: TGCGCCAGCAGCCGCGGGACAATCCATGAGCAGTTCTTC. Protein product: CASSRGTIHEQFF.

The CDR3 DNA reads as TGTGCCAGCAGTTCATGGACTAGAGGTGAAGAGACCCAGTACTTC. Amino acids: CASSSWTRGEETQYF. The chain carries TRBV12-3 or TRBV12-4 and TRBJ2-5; TRBD2 agrees at 7 bases. The trim removed 4 bases at V and 3 bases at J, leaving 8 bases unmatched. This CDR3 comprises 15 residues.

This chain joins TRBV5-1 and TRBJ1-4; D not certain. Germline values: CDR1 SGHRS, CDR2 YFSETQ. V lost 5 bases, J lost 5 bases, and 10 bases lay in between. The CDR3 loop spans 13 amino acids. CDR3 nucleotides: TGCGCCAGCAGTGGAATGGGGAATGAAAAACTGTTTTTT. Translated: CASSGMGNEKLFF.

This clonotype was observed a single time. This sequence joins TRBV5-6 and TRBJ1-2; no clear D. Germline V lookup: CDR1 SGHDT, CDR2 YYEEEE. Deletions cut 3 bases from V and 4 bases from J, with 13 bases between. The CDR3 sequence is 14 residues long. CDR3 DNA: TGTGCCAGCAGCTCGTACGGCGAATTCTATGGCTACACCTTC. Its translation is CASSSYGEFYGYTF.

This clonotype was seen only a few times. This chain links TRBV3-1 with TRBJ2-2; D is tentatively TRBD1 or TRBD2 (5 bases each). Germline CDR1 and CDR2: LGHDT and YNNKEL (reference sequence). The V and J ends lost 2 bases and 7 bases respectively, with 8 bases between them. The CDR3 contains 13 residues. CDR3 in DNA: TGTGCCAGCAGCCAACGAGGGGTCGGGGAGCTGTTTTTT. Translating it yields CASSQRGVGELFF.

The table lists this clonotype with a few counts. This sequence joins TRBV5-1 and TRBJ1-4; possible D gene TRBD1, 5 bases. CDR1 and CDR2 (germline): SGHRS, YFSETQ. V was shortened by 4 bases and J by 3 bases, with 13 bases between the two germline ends. The CDR3 extends over 15 amino acids. DNA for the CDR3: TGCGCCAGCAGCGAGGGGACGGCCTCTAATGAAAAACTGTTTTTT. It yields the protein CASSEGTASNEKLFF.

This clonotype was seen a few times. The chain links TRBV20-1 to TRBJ2-4, with a tentative D call TRBD2 (6 bases). From germline, CDR1 is DFQATT and CDR2 SNEGSKA (reference sequence). The CDR3 totals 15 residues. Trimming removed 0 bases from V and 0 bases from J, with 9 bases in between. The DNA of the CDR3 is TGCAGTGCTAGAGACCCAGCGGGAGCCAAAAACATTCAGTACTTC. This encodes CSARDPAGAKNIQYF.

This sequence joins TRBV7-2 and TRBJ2-3, with D perhaps TRBD1 or TRBD2 (5 bases each). Germline values: CDR1 SGHTA, CDR2 FQGNSA. V dropped 2 bases and J dropped 2 bases, with 8 bases sitting between them. The CDR3 is 14 residues long. CDR3 protein: CASSLTGTTDTQYF. As DNA, the CDR3 is TGTGCCAGCAGCTTAACGGGGACCACAGATACGCAGTATTTT. Full variable domain (remainder filled in from reference TRBV7-2 and TRBJ2-3): GAGVSQSPSNKVTEKGKDVELRCDPISGHTALYWYRQSLGQGLEFLIYFQGNSAPDKSGLPSDRFSAERTGGSVSTLTIQRTQQEDSAVYLCASSLTGTTDTQYFGPGTRLTVL.

V gene TRBV27 combines with J gene TRBJ1-1; D is uncertain. Trimming removed 6 bases from V and 0 bases from J, with 14 bases in between. The length of the CDR3 is 15 residues. Germline V gene sequence: CDR1 MNHEY, CDR2 SMNVEV (reference sequence). CDR3 sequence: CASRLKGGMNTEAFF. The CDR3 nucleotides read TGTGCCAGCAGGTTAAAGGGAGGCATGAACACTGAAGCTTTCTTT.

This clonotype was observed a handful of times. The chain uses TRBV20-1 and TRBJ2-1; 8 positions agree with TRBD2. Germline lookup yields CDR1 DFQATT and CDR2 SNEGSKA (reference sequence). With 6 bases clipped from V and 0 bases from J, the junction kept 1 base outside the gene matches. The CDR3 totals 13 residues. Here the CDR3 DNA reads TGCAGTGCCGGGACTAGCTCCTACAATGAGCAGTTCTTC. It yields the protein CSAGTSSYNEQFF.

The CDR3 nucleotides are TGTGCCAGCAGGGATAGCGGGGGGCACTACAATGAGCAGTTCTTC. Amino acid sequence: CASRDSGGHYNEQFF. This chain links TRBV6-2 or TRBV6-3 with TRBJ2-1; 10 bases agree with TRBD2. CDR1 and CDR2 (germline): MNHEY, SVGEGT. Trimming took 6 bases from V and 3 from J; bases not matched to a gene: 5. The length of the CDR3 is 15 residues.

The chain has TRBV20-1 and TRBJ1-5, with D perhaps TRBD1 (6 bases). The CDR3 is 12 amino acids. V lost 4 bases and J lost 6, with 10 bases in between. Germline V lookup: CDR1 DFQATT, CDR2 SNEGSKA (reference sequence). CDR3 protein: CSATNRVQPQHF. CDR3 DNA: TGCAGTGCTACCAACAGGGTTCAGCCCCAGCATTTT.

A few counts support this clonotype. CDR3 DNA sequence: TGTGCCAGCAGTTACTCGACCGATGGTGTTAACTATGGCTACACCTTC. Its protein is CASSYSTDGVNYGYTF. This chain connects TRBV6-6 to TRBJ1-2, with D unclear. The V and J ends lost 0 bases and 1 base respectively, with 12 bases between them. The CDR3 totals 16 residues. Germline lookup yields CDR1 MNHNY and CDR2 SVGAGI (reference sequence).

This clonotype occurred many times. The CDR3 DNA reads TGTGCCAGCAGCCCCACCGGACAGAACTATGGCTACACCTTC. This encodes CASSPTGQNYGYTF. The chain is built from TRBV5-4 and TRBJ1-2; D may be TRBD1 (6 bases). Germline CDR1 and CDR2: SGHNT and YYREEE (reference sequence). This CDR3 comprises 14 residues. Trimming left V 4 bases short and J 2 bases short, with 12 bases between.

This clonotype has only a few counts. This chain links TRBV5-1 with TRBJ2-6; 8 bases fit TRBD1. This CDR3 spans 18 amino acids. Germline CDR1 is SGHRS and CDR2 is YFSETQ. V trimming: 4 bases; J trimming: 0 bases; junction bases outside the gene matches: 9. CDR3 protein: CASSVQGVYSSGANVLTF. Here the CDR3 DNA reads TGCGCCAGCAGCGTACAGGGGGTATATAGCTCTGGGGCCAACGTCCTGACTTTC.

The chain has TRBV11-3 and TRBJ2-1, with a possible D match to TRBD1 (5 bases). Germline CDR1 SGHNT, CDR2 YENEEA. V lost 5 bases and J lost 3, with 11 bases in between. The CDR3 is 14 amino acids. The CDR3 coding sequence is TGTGCCAGCAGCCCCAGGGTCAACTACAATGAGCAGTTCTTC. Its protein is CASSPRVNYNEQFF.

This clonotype was observed at least ten times. The chain links TRBV20-1 to TRBJ2-3, with D hard to call. This CDR3 has 14 amino acids. Trimming cost V 0 bases and J 6 bases, with 13 bases left between them. Germline V gene sequence: CDR1 DFQATT, CDR2 SNEGSKA (reference sequence). CDR3 amino acids: CSARDPARDDTQYF. In DNA form, the CDR3 reads TGCAGTGCTAGAGATCCTGCCCGTGACGATACGCAGTATTTT.

V and J are TRBV7-2 and TRBJ2-5; TRBD2 matches 9 bases. V lost 5 bases, J lost 6 bases, and 7 bases stayed unmatched. Germline V CDR1 and CDR2: SGHTA, FQGNSA. CDR3 length: 14 residues. CDR3 region: CASSPRLAEKTQYF. The CDR3 DNA sequence: TGTGCCAGCAGCCCACGACTAGCGGAGAAGACCCAGTACTTC.

The genes are TRBV2 and TRBJ2-3; weak D call: TRBD2 (5 bases). The length of the CDR3 is 14 residues. With 7 bases removed from V and 0 bases from J, the gap between germline ends came to 11 bases. Germline values: CDR1 SNHLY, CDR2 FYNNEI. The CDR3 sequence is CASKDQRSTDTQYF. CDR3 in DNA: TGTGCCAGCAAGGACCAGCGGAGCACAGATACGCAGTATTTT.

This chain uses TRBV5-1 with TRBJ1-1; D is possibly TRBD1 (5 bases). The CDR3 sequence is 14 residues long. CDR1 and CDR2 from the germline V gene are SGHRS and YFSETQ. The V gene lost 0 bases and the J gene lost 4 bases, with 10 bases spanning the gap. The CDR3 protein is CASSLGYRGTEAFF. The CDR3 bases are TGCGCCAGCAGCTTGGGGTATAGGGGCACTGAAGCTTTCTTT.

This clonotype was recorded a few times. The CDR3 DNA follows: TGTGCCAGCAGCTTCGTCCCGGGACAGGTTCTGGATGAAAAACTGTTTTTT. Translating it yields CASSFVPGQVLDEKLFF. The rearrangement links TRBV5-5 to TRBJ1-4, with 8 nucleotides matching TRBD1. The trim removed 2 bases at V and 6 bases at J, leaving 12 bases unmatched. Germline values: CDR1 SGHKS, CDR2 YYEKEE (reference sequence). The CDR3 totals 17 residues.

At least ten counts were recorded for this clonotype. This chain connects TRBV29-1 to TRBJ2-7; D is possibly TRBD1 (5 bases). The CDR3 has 13 residues. CDR1 is SQVTM, CDR2 ANQGSEA, per germline. The V gene lost 4 bases and the J gene lost 3 bases, with 13 bases spanning the gap. CDR3 in DNA: TGCAGCGTTGCGCCAGGGATCAACTACGAGCAGTACTTC. This sequence encodes CSVAPGINYEQYF.

This clonotype showed up just a few times. The V and J genes are TRBV7-2 and TRBJ2-5, with D maybe TRBD2 (5 bases). Germline-derived CDR1 and CDR2 are SGHTA and FQGNSA. Trimming stripped 3 bases from V and 2 bases from J, with 10 bases between. This CDR3 is built from 14 residues. The CDR3 is CASSLWRVQETQYF. The CDR3 DNA reads TGTGCCAGCAGCTTGTGGCGGGTACAAGAGACCCAGTACTTC.

V gene TRBV6-1 combines with J gene TRBJ1-1; D is possibly TRBD1 (5 bases). From germline, CDR1 is MNHNS and CDR2 SASEGT. CDR3 length: 12 residues. Trimming cost V 5 bases and J 10 bases, with 14 bases left between them. The CDR3 region has the DNA TGTGCCAGCAGTCTAGGCAGTCAGGGAGCTTTCTTT. Translation gives CASSLGSQGAFF.

This sequence joins TRBV12-3 or TRBV12-4 and TRBJ1-2; D uncertain. The germline V and J ends were trimmed by 6 bases and 8 bases, with 16 bases remaining between them. The CDR3 extends over 13 amino acids. CDR3 sequence (DNA): TGTGCCAGCAGCCCCACGGAGGCCAGCGGCTACACCTTC. It codes for CASSPTEASGYTF.

V and J are TRBV30 and TRBJ2-7, with D possibly called TRBD1 or TRBD2 (5 bases each). There are 12 residues in the CDR3. CDR1 and CDR2 (germline): GTSNPN, SVGIG (reference sequence). Trimming shortened V by 3 bases and J by 2 bases, and 8 bases separated the two germline ends. The CDR3 loop reads CAWSRDAYEQYF. CDR3 nucleotides: TGTGCCTGGAGCCGGGACGCCTACGAGCAGTACTTC.